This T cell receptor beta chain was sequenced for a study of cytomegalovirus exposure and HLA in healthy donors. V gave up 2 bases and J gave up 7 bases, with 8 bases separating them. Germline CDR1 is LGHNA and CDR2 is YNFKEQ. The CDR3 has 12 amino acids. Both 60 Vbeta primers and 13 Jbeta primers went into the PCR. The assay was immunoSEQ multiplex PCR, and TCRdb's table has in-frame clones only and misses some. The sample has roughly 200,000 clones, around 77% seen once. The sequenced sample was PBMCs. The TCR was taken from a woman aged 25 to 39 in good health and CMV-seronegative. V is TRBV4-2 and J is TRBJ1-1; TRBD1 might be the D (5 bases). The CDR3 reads CASSQLGGEAFF. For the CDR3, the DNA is TGTGCCAGCAGCCAACTGGGGGGTGAAGCTTTCTTT.